The clone carrying this TCR beta chain came up a few times. No antigen is known for it. These data are taken from a study of response to subunit inactivated influenza vaccine. Study-level findings and limits: New T cells are recruited in small numbers by each seasonal influenza vaccination, according to the authors' suggestion.

TCRdb re-derived calls from the RT-PCR reads in MiXCR, one entry per CDR3 protein. This sample has approximately 200,000 distinct CDR3 sequences, with roughly 14% found just once. The sample consisted of CD8+ T cells sorted from PBMCs, taken 4 to 6 days after vaccination. This receptor was taken from a man aged 50 or older who received an inactivated influenza vaccine.

CDR3 nucleotides: TGTGCCAGCAGGGACACAGAGAACACTGAAGCTTTCTTT. This encodes CASRDTENTEAFF. This chain joins TRBV6-1 and TRBJ1-1; D may be TRBD1 (5 bases). The CDR3 covers 13 residues. The germline gives CDR1 MNHNS, CDR2 SASEGT. The V and J ends lost 6 bases and 1 base respectively, with 9 bases between them.